The text below deals with one T cell receptor beta chain. This entry is derived from a study of OX40 agonist ivuxolimab in advanced cancers. Here immunoSEQ multiplex PCR was the method, and the copy in TCRdb shows in-frame clones only, minus some. The table shows tens of thousands of clones, with roughly 85% occurring only once. Germline values: CDR1 SGHNT, CDR2 YYREEE (reference sequence). The V segment lost 0 bases and the J segment 3 bases; nucleotides outside the gene matches: 3. This CDR3 spans 16 amino acids. The chain joins TRBV5-4 to TRBJ2-1; 10 bases fit TRBD2. Sample: CD4+ or CD8+ T cells sorted from blood, taken in a trial of the OX40 agonist ivuxolimab. This TCR derives from an adult with an advanced solid tumor such as melanoma, head and neck, liver or kidney cancer. DNA for the CDR3: TGTGCCAGCAGCTTGGCTCTAGCGGGAGACTACAATGAGCAGTTCTTC. It encodes CASSLALAGDYNEQFF.